This TCR beta chain derives from a study of T cell responses to AZD1222 COVID-19 vaccine. Sequencing used immunoSEQ multiplex PCR; TCRdb keeps in-frame clones, though not all of them. The sample holds 110,000 or so clones; approximately 90% are singletons and the top ten take about 4%. CDR1 and CDR2 from the germline V gene are LGHDT and YNNKEL (reference sequence). V lost 1 base and J lost 1, with 7 bases in between. This CDR3 comprises 14 residues. The sample was peripheral blood, taken 28 days after the second AZD1222 dose. This receptor was obtained from an adult who received the AZD1222 COVID-19 vaccine. J is TRBJ1-1 and V is TRBV3-1 (or the pseudogene TRBV3-2); D gene unclear. CDR3 sequence (DNA): TGTGCCAGCAGCCAAGTTTATTGGAACACTGAAGCTTTCTTT. Protein sequence: CASSQVYWNTEAFF.